Below, one TCR beta chain is given with its context. It has no known antigen specificity. No much larger clone exists at a distance of one base, and base qualities are not known. Counted from cysteine to phenylalanine, this CDR3 has 15 amino acids. Only the CDR3 part of the read is kept: 45 bases, read in frame from the first base. The germline V gene (reference sequence) specifies SGHNT as CDR1 and YYREEE as CDR2. After removal of 3 bases from V and 7 bases from J, the junction retains 9 bases not matched to a gene. The cohort was made up of around 720 healthy bone marrow donors. At the time of sampling, every cohort member was nominally healthy, though immune exposures that went unrecorded were likely present. The donor tested CMV seropositive and was one of the 289 seropositive cohort members. A peripheral blood sample was collected from each donor, and TCR beta sequencing was performed on peripheral blood mononuclear cells. Genomic DNA was extracted from the blood cell samples with the Qiagen DNeasy Blood Extraction Kit.

The entry originates in a study of cytomegalovirus exposure and HLA in healthy donors (dated 2017 in TCRdb). Study-wide context: According to an earlier analysis of 587 of the donors, some 170 million T cells yielded 120 million or so unique TCR beta sequences and less than 300 Gb of sequence data. About 280 gigabases of sequencing data and around 90 million unique TCR sequences made up an early release that covered some 640 HLA-typed donors. Among the 398 genotyped donors, approximately 82% belonged to the genetic ancestry cluster associated with self-reported Caucasian donors. The aim of the study was to test whether cataloging public T cell receptors could identify signatures of past pathogen exposure. The T cell repertoires of some 670 subjects were profiled by immunosequencing and related to cytomegalovirus serostatus. Besides the first cohort of under 700 subjects, a separate validation cohort made up of 95 to 150 different subjects was used. The study combined high-throughput TCR immunosequencing, statistical association of individual TCRs with disease status, and machine learning to predict cytomegalovirus infection status. To study patterns of TCR occurrence, a later analysis re-analyzed previously published TCR beta repertoires from 650 to 750 donors and added high-resolution HLA genotyping. Rather than using new phenotypic data, the later analysis identified candidate immune exposures from TCR beta sequences and from how often those sequences occurred across donors. An earlier analysis of some 600 of the donors applied high-throughput TCR beta sequencing to assess whether each TCR beta V gene segment acted as functional or pseudogenic. Donor age, sex, ethnicity and CMV serostatus were compiled together with the repertoire data. A later genetic analysis took genome-wide SNP genotypes for about three fifths of the roughly 700 donors and used that subset as a discovery cohort. All discovery cohort repertoires had been generated using a single sequencing platform. HLA typing included class I and class II loci at four-digit resolution. Typing coverage varied by locus: roughly 629-640 donors for A, B, C, DRB1 and DQB1; under 550 for DQA1; approximately 570 for DPA1; more than 450 for DPB1. Roughly 5 DR-DQ haplotypes were treated as single units for association and clustering because of strong linkage in the cohort. On average, roughly 200,000 unique TCR beta nucleotide sequences were sequenced per donor among 300 to 500 genotyped donors of the cohort, with roughly 18% of those sequences being non-productive. What the study reported, not specific to this receptor: In an earlier analysis of approximately 590 of the donors, most TCR beta V segments appeared in productive rearrangements about 90% or about 30% of the time, broadly matching IMGT annotations. It was suggested by the authors that the approach could potentially be generalized to other disease states and immunological phenotypes. In the study, some 160 TCR beta chains were listed as associated with cytomegalovirus. The only immune exposure information available for the cohort was CMV serostatus. In a later analysis, most CMV-associated TCR beta chains were found to appear HLA-restricted, with HLA associations seemingly driven largely by CMV exposure. The classifier was reported to diagnose cytomegalovirus status with high specificity and sensitivity in both the original cohort and the validation cohort. In a later analysis, HLA-associated TCR beta chains were found to be more clonally expanded and to have lower generation probabilities than equally common non-associated chains. A cluster of highly shared sequence variants was judged likely to be a technical artifact of the sequencing pipeline. The presence/absence analyses assumed that sequencing depth was roughly uniform across donors, and that assumption may not be true. V-gene and J-gene trimming of TCR beta chains was associated with a missense DCLRE1C variant in a later genetic analysis, and the association was replicated in an independent cohort. Because counts were too low, seventeen rarely observed V segments, including chromosome 9 orphons, were left out of the earlier analysis of about 620 of the donors. According to a later analysis, parvovirus B19, influenza, CMV and Epstein-Barr virus appeared linked to several top co-occurrence clusters. Because HLA typing was missing for some donors at each locus, association tests included only the typed subset. Compared with the roughly 700-donor mean, donors in an Asian-associated ancestry cluster had fewer N-insertions in productive TCRs, according to a later genetic analysis. In this cohort, only TCR beta chains were sequenced, and detectable features were limited by the absence of alpha or paired-chain data. In vitro tests confirmed that three of the cytomegalovirus-associated TCR beta chains recognize cytomegalovirus antigens. Some IMGT-functional V segments, including TRBV6-2 and TRBV6-3, could not be told apart with the 87-base-pair reads, so those segments were excluded. A further reported finding was that TCR beta sequences accurately predicted the HLA-A and HLA-B alleles for most subjects in the first cohort. In a later analysis, TCR association rates were found to vary across HLA loci, with the most associated TCRs seen for DRB1 alleles and the fewest for HLA-C alleles. Assigning TCR associations to individual alleles was difficult when HLA alleles, especially DR and DQ, strongly co-occurred. Correlated functional status among segregating V segments might be attributable to linkage disequilibrium, but an unknown experimental factor could not be ruled out. In a later analysis, 15,000 to 20,000 TCR beta sequences were associated with specific HLA alleles at a false discovery rate of 0.05. Most TCR sequences were seen in very few donors, while some public TCRs were found in many individuals.

The library came from the immunoSEQ multiplex PCR assay. A mixture of 60 forward primers for TCR Vbeta segments and 13 reverse primers for TCR Jbeta segments was used in the multiplex PCR. The CDR3 region of rearranged TCR beta genes was amplified from genomic DNA by a multiplex PCR assay. Amplified TCR beta libraries were sequenced as 87-base-pair reads on the Illumina HiSeq System. From the authors' description of their analysis: In a later analysis, some 80 million unique TCR beta chains were counted across the approximately 620 repertoires, and some 10 million of these chains were shared by at least two donors. Raw reads were error-corrected and collapsed into unique sequences with a nearest-neighbor algorithm that merged closely related sequences to remove PCR and sequencing errors. CDR3 sequences were aligned to IMGT reference sequences to assign V, D and J gene segments. For a sequence to be retained, a match of at least six nucleotides to both a V gene segment and a J gene segment was required. A rearrangement counted as productive if the CDR3 had no stop codons and remained in frame with V and J, and every other rearrangement counted as non-productive. Following IMGT convention, CDR3 was defined as the stretch from the second conserved V-encoded cysteine to the conserved J-encoded phenylalanine. The earlier analysis of 550 to 650 of the donors excluded any sequence lacking an unambiguous match to a single V gene segment. In an earlier analysis of around 590 of the donors, a V segment was called functional when productive rearrangements were above 56.7%, and segregating when the standard deviation between donors exceeded 5%. A statistical classification framework was built for diagnosing cytomegalovirus status from the catalog of TCR beta chain sequences. In a later analysis, V and J genes were assigned by comparing TCR nucleotide sequences against IMGT/GENE-DB human TR gene sequences. In a later analysis, CDR3 sequences and most-parsimonious VDJ recombination scenarios were assigned using the TCRdist pipeline. A later analysis defined each TCR beta chain by its CDR3 amino acid sequence plus V-gene family, and excluded reads lacking a unique V-gene family. A later analysis removed over 500 highly shared, low-generation-probability nucleotide sequences to deal with suspected cross-contamination and a sequencing artifact. A later analysis calculated a clonal expansion index for each public chain from normalized within-repertoire ranks of inferred template counts. In a later analysis, generation probabilities were computed using a VDJ recombination model fitted to out-of-frame rearrangements, and the results were checked against IGoR. Hypergeometric tests were used in a later analysis to score TCR-TCR, TCR-HLA and TCR-CMV co-occurrence, with a repertoire-size bias correction applied to the TCR pairs. False discovery rates were estimated in a later analysis by permuting HLA or CMV assignments 20 times. A later analysis grouped co-occurring TCRs with DBSCAN, adding TCRdist sequence similarity when clustering within HLA-allele-positive subsets. For co-occurrence clustering, repertoires with fewer than 30,000 or more than 120,000 public chains were excluded, along with roughly 5 repertoires with anomalous nucleotide sharing. TCRdb mirrors the immuneACCESS table, restricted to in-frame sequences. Some clones are absent from its copies; in checked studies, under half trace to an unresolved V gene, and the reason for the others is unknown. The V and J calls and the clone size are those of that table, but D and trimming were determined from the DNA. The sample contains 130,000 to 150,000 clones, around 67% of them found a single time. Clones ranked in the top ten supply roughly 4.5% of the sample.

The clonotype was recovered from a man between 18 and 29 years old in good health and CMV-seropositive. The chain couples TRBV5-4 to TRBJ2-7; TRBD1 fits 11 bases in the junction. Sequencing input: PBMCs. The nucleotide sequence reads as follows: TGTGCCAGCAGCTGGACCGGACAGGGGGCTAAAGAGCAGTACTTC. The translation is CASSWTGQGAKEQYF.